The entry below describes one T cell receptor (beta chain). The germline gene is not matched at one end of the junction; a read error may be the cause. Participants reported their clinical history, and cohort assignment relied on those reports. The CDR3 consists of 15 residues. Germline CDR1 reads SNHLY; CDR2 reads FYNNEI. This sample was taken from a study of blood T cell repertoires in COVID-19. This table comes from immunoSEQ multiplex PCR, and its TCRdb copy is limited to in-frame clones, with some not included. This table holds 310,000 or so clones, around 90% found once. The clonotype comes from a young woman who had recovered from COVID-19. This chain connects TRBV2 to TRBJ1-6; 7 nucleotides line up with TRBD1. Sequenced input: PBMCs or T cells enriched from blood (not recorded which). The CDR3 loop is CASKVQGEYNLPLHF. The CDR3 DNA is TGTGCCAGCAAGGTCCAGGGGGAATATAATTTACCCCTCCACTTT. The full variable domain, in which reference TRBV2 and TRBJ1-6 provide the parts outside the CDR3, is EPEVTQTPSHQVTQMGQEVILRCVPISNHLYFYWYRQILGQKVEFLVSFYNNEISEKSEIFDDQFSVERPDGSNFTLKIRSTKLEDSAMYFCASKVQGEYNLPLHFGNGTRLTVT.